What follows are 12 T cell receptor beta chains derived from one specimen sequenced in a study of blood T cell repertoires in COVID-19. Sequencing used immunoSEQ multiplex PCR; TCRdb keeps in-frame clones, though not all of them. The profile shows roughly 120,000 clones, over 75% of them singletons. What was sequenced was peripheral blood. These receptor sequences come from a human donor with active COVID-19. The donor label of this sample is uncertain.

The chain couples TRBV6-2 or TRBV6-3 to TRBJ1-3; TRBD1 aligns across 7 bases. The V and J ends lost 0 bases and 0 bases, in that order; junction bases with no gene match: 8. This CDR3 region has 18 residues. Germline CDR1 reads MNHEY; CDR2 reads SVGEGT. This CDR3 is CASSYSPGQLSSGNTIYF. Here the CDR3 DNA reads TGTGCCAGCAGTTACTCACCGGGACAGCTAAGCTCTGGAAACACCATATATTTT.

The CDR3 region is CASSLGGGPTGELFF. In nucleotides, the CDR3 is TGCGCCAGCAGCTTGGGCGGGGGACCGACCGGGGAGCTGTTTTTT. V gene TRBV5-1 combines with J gene TRBJ2-2; 7 nucleotides line up with TRBD2. The CDR3 is made up of 15 amino acids. V shed 0 bases and J 5 bases; nucleotides not matched to a gene: 4. Looked up from germline, CDR1 is SGHRS and CDR2 is YFSETQ.

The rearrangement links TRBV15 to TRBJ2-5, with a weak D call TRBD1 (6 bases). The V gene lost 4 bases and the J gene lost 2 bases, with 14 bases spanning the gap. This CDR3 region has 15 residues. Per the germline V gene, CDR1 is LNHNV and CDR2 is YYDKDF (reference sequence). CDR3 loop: CATSKSGTQQETQYF. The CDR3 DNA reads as TGTGCCACCAGCAAGTCCGGGACACAACAAGAGACCCAGTACTTC.

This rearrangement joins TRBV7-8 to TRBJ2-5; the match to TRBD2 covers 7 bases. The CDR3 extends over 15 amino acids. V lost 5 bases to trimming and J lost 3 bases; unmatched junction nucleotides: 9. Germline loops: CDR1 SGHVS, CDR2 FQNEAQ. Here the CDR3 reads CASSRGTIGKETQYF. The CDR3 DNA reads TGTGCCAGCAGCCGGGGGACTATTGGCAAAGAGACCCAGTACTTC.

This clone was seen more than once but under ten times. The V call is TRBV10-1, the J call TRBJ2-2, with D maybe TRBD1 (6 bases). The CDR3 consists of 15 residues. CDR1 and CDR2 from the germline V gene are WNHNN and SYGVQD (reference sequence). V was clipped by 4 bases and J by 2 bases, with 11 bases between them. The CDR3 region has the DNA TGCGCCAGCAGTGGGACAGCGCTCAACACCGGGGAGCTGTTTTTT. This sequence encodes CASSGTALNTGELFF.

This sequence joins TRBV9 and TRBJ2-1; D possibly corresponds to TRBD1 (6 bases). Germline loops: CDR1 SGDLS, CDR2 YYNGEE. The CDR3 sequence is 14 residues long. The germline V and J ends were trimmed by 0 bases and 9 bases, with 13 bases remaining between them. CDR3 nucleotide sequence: TGTGCCAGCAGCGTAGCACATGGGGGCAGTGAGCAGTTCTTC. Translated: CASSVAHGGSEQFF. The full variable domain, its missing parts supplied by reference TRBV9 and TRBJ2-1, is DSGVTQTPKHLITATGQRVTLRCSPRSGDLSVYWYQQSLDQGLQFLIQYYNGEERAKGNILERFSAQQFPDLHSELNLSSLELGDSALYFCASSVAHGGSEQFFGPGTRLTVL.

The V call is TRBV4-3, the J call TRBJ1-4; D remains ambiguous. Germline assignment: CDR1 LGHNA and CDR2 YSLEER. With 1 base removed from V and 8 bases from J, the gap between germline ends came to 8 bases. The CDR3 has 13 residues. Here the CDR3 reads CASSQGLREKLFF. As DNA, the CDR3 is TGCGCCAGCAGCCAAGGGCTTCGCGAAAAACTGTTTTTT.

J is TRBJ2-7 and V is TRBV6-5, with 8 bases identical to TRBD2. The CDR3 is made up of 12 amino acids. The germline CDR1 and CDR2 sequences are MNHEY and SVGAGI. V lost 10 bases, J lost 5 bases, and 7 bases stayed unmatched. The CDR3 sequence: CATREGVNEQYF. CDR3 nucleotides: TGTGCCACCCGGGAGGGGGTAAACGAGCAGTACTTC.

The CDR3 DNA follows: TGTGCCAGCAGCCGGGGGGGGCCATACGAGCAGTACTTC. It codes for CASSRGGPYEQYF. The chain employs TRBV6-2 or TRBV6-3 and TRBJ2-7, with TRBD2 matching over 8 bases. CDR1 is MNHEY, CDR2 SVGEGT, per germline. The trim removed 6 bases at V and 4 bases at J, leaving 5 bases unmatched. This CDR3 comprises 13 residues.

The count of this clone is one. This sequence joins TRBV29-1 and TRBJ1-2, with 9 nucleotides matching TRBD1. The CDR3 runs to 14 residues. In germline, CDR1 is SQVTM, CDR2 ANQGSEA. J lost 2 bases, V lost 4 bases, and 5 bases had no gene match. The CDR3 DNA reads TGCAGCGTTGGTGGGACAGGGCGAAACTATGGCTACACCTTC. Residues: CSVGGTGRNYGYTF.

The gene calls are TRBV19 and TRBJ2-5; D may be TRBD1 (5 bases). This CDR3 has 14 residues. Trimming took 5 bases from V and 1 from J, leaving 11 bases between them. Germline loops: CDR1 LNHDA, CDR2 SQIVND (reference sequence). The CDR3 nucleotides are TGTGCCAGTAGTGACAGAAGCGTCCAAGAGACCCAGTACTTC. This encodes CASSDRSVQETQYF.

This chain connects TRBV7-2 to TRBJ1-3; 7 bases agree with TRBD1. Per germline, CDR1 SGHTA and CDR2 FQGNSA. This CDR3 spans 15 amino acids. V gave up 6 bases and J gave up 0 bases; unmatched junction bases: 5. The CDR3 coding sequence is TGTGCCAGCAGAACGTGGGACAGCTCTGGAAACACCATATATTTT. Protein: CASRTWDSSGNTIYF. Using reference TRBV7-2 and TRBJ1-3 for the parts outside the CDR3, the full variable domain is GAGVSQSPSNKVTEKGKDVELRCDPISGHTALYWYRQSLGQGLEFLIYFQGNSAPDKSGLPSDRFSAERTGGSVSTLTIQRTQQEDSAVYLCASRTWDSSGNTIYFGEGSWLTVV.